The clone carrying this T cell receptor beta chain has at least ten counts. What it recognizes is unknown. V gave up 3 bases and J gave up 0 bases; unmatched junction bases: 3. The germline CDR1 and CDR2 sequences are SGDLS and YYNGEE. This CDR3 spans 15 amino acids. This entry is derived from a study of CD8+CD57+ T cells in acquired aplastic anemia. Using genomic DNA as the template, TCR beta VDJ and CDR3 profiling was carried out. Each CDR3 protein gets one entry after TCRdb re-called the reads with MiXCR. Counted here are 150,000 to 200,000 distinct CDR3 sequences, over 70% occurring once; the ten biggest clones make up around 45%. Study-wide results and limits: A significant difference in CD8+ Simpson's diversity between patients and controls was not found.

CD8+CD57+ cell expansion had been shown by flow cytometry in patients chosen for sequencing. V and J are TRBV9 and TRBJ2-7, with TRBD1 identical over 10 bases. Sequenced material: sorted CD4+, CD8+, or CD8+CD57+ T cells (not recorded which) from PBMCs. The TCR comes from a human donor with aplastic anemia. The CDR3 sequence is CASSDRDRGSYEQYF. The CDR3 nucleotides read TGTGCCAGCAGCGACAGGGACAGGGGCTCCTACGAGCAGTACTTC.